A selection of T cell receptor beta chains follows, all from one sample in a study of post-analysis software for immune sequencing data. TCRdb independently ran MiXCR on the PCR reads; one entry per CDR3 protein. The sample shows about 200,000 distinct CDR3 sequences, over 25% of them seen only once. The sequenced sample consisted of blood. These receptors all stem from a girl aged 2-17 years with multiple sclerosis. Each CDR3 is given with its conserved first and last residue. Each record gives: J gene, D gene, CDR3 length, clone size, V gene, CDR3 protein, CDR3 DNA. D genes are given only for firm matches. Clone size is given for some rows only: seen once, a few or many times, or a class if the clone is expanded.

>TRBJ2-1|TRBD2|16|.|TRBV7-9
CASSPLAGGIDNEQFF
TGTGCCAGCAGCCCCCTAGCGGGAGGGATCGACAATGAGCAGTTCTTC
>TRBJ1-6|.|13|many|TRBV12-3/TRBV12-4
CASSPGAGSPLHF
TGTGCCAGCAGTCCGGGGGCGGGTTCACCCCTCCACTTT
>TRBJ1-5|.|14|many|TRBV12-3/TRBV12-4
CASSLLGSNQPQHF
TGTGCCAGCAGTTTATTGGGAAGCAATCAGCCCCAGCATTTT
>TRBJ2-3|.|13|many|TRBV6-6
CASRGGSTDTQYF
TGTGCCAGCCGGGGCGGGAGCACAGATACGCAGTATTTT
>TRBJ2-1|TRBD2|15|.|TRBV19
CASSAVSGPLNEQFF
TGTGCCAGTAGTGCCGTTAGCGGGCCGCTCAATGAGCAGTTCTTC
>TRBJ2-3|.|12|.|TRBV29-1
CSVAVSTDTQYF
TGCAGCGTTGCAGTTAGCACAGATACGCAGTATTTT
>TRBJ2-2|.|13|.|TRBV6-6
CASSYLGAGELFF
TGTGCCAGCAGTTACCTAGGGGCCGGGGAGCTGTTTTTT
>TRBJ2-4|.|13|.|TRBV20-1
CSARDRAKNIQYF
TGCAGTGCTAGGGATAGAGCCAAAAACATTCAGTACTTC
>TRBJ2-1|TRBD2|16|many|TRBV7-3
CASSLTPSGGYNEQFF
TGTGCCAGCAGCTTAACGCCTAGCGGGGGATACAATGAGCAGTTCTTC
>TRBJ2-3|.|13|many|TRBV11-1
CASTRGTADTQYF
TGTGCCAGCACCCGGGGGACCGCAGATACGCAGTATTTT
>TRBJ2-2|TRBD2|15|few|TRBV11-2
CASSLRLAETGELFF
TGTGCCAGCAGCTTACGGCTAGCGGAGACCGGGGAGCTGTTTTTT
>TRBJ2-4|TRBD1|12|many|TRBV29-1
CSVAGGAGIQYF
TGCAGCGTTGCAGGGGGCGCGGGCATTCAGTACTTC
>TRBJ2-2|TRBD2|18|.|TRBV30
CAWKAGLAGAFYTGELFF
TGTGCCTGGAAAGCCGGGTTAGCGGGGGCCTTCTACACCGGGGAGCTGTTTTTT
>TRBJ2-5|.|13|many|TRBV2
CASRAGPPQTQYF
TGTGCCAGCAGAGCTGGGCCGCCACAGACCCAGTACTTC
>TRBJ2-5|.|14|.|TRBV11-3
CASNSDGPEETQYF
TGTGCCAGCAACTCAGACGGACCCGAGGAGACCCAGTACTTC
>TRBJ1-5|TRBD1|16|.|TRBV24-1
CATSDGTGGLYQPQHF
TGTGCCACCAGTGATGGGACAGGGGGCCTCTATCAGCCCCAGCATTTT
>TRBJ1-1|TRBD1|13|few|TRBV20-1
CSARDPGQIGAFF
TGCAGTGCTAGAGACCCGGGACAGATTGGAGCTTTCTTT
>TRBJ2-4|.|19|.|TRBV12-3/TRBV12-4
CASSDEKIRGTLAKNIQYF
TGTGCCAGCAGTGACGAAAAGATTCGGGGGACTCTAGCCAAAAACATTCAGTACTTC
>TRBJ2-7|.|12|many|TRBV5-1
CASSFDGDEQYF
TGCGCCAGCAGCTTTGATGGGGACGAGCAGTACTTC
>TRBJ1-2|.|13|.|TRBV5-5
CASSLTPWDGYTF
TGTGCCAGCAGCTTGACACCATGGGATGGCTACACCTTC
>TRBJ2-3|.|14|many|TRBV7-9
CASSYGSLGDTQYF
TGTGCCAGCAGCTACGGGAGTTTAGGAGATACGCAGTATTTT
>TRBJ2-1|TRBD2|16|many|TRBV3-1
CASSPLREGTYNEQFF
TGTGCCAGCAGCCCTCTGCGGGAGGGCACGTACAATGAGCAGTTCTTC